This T cell receptor beta chain came from a study of T cells after yellow fever vaccination. Findings and caveats of the study: Only a small proportion of the clonotypes turned up in both the CD4 and the CD8 compartments, likely arising from convergent recombination. Researchers cautioned that FACS-sorted repertoires could harbor abundant clonotypes contaminating from the bulk population. It was the secondary response that reached its peak faster, day 5 versus 15, but it was weaker.

Template-switching 5'RACE yielded the TCR cDNA; a universal primer site and UMIs were added in the process. TCRdb itself ran the 5' RACE reads through MiXCR, one entry per CDR3 protein. The repertoire includes a few hundred thousand distinct CDR3 sequences, about 6.6% of them detected once, and roughly a sixth sits in the top ten. In this sample, this clonotype turned up many times. The antigen remains undetermined. The CDR3 is made up of 14 amino acids. Germline CDR1 reads SGHRS; CDR2 reads YFSETQ. Deletions cut 8 bases from V and 3 bases from J, with 14 bases between. This receptor was identified in a man aged 18 to 29 who received the YFV17D yellow fever vaccine. Sequencing used PBMCs, obtained around 45 days after the first yellow fever vaccination. This rearrangement joins TRBV5-1 to TRBJ2-2; unclear D gene. This chain's CDR3 is CASRPYGDTGELFF. As DNA, the CDR3 is TGCGCCAGTCGCCCATATGGTGACACCGGGGAGCTGTTTTTT. Variable domain in full (rest from reference TRBV5-1 and TRBJ2-2): KAGVTQTPRYLIKTRGQQVTLSCSPISGHRSVSWYQQTPGQGLQFLFEYFSETQRNKGNFPGRFSGRQFSNSRSEMNVSTLELGDSALYLCASRPYGDTGELFFGEGSRLTVL.